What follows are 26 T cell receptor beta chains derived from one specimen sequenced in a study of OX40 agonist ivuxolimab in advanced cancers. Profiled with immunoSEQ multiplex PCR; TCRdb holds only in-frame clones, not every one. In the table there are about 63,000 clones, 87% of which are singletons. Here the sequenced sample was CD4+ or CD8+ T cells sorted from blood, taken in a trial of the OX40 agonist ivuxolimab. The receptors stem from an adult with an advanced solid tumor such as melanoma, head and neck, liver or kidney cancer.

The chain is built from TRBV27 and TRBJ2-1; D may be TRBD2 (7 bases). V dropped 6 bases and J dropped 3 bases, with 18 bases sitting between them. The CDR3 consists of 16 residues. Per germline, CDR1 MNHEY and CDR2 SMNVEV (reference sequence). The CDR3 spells CASRLGGGGGYNEQFF. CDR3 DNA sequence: TGTGCCAGCAGGTTGGGCGGGGGCGGGGGCTACAATGAGCAGTTCTTC.

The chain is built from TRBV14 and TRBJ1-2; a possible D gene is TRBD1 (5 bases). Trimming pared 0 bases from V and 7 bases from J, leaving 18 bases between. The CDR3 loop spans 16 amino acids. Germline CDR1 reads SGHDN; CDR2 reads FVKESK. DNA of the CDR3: TGTGCCAGCAGCCAAGACCTGACAGTTGGAGTCTCTGGCTACACCTTC. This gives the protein CASSQDLTVGVSGYTF.

CDR3 nucleotides: TGTGCCAGCAGTTTACCGGCAGAATCAACTAATGAAAAACTGTTTTTT. Translating gives CASSLPAESTNEKLFF. V and J are TRBV27 and TRBJ1-4; D not resolved. The CDR3 runs 16 residues. V was shortened by 2 bases and J by 0 bases, with 10 bases between the two germline ends. Germline V gene data show CDR1 as MNHEY and CDR2 as SMNVEV (reference sequence).

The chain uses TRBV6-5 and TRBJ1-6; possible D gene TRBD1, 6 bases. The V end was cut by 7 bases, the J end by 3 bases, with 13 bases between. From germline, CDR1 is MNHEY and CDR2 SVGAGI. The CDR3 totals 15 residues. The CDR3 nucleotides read TGTGCCAGCACCGCGGGGGCTAGCTATAATTCACCCCTCCACTTT. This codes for CASTAGASYNSPLHF.

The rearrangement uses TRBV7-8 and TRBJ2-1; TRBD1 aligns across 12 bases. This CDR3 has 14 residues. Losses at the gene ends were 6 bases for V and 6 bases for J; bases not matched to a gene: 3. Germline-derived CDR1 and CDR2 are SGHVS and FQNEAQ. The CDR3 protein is CASSWGQGANEQFF. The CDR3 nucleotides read TGTGCCAGCAGTTGGGGACAGGGGGCCAATGAGCAGTTCTTC.

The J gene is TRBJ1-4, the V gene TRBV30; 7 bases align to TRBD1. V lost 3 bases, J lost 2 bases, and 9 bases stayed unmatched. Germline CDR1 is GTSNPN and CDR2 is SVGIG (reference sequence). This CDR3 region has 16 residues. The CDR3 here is CAWRRQGGFTNEKLFF. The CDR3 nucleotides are TGTGCCTGGAGACGGCAGGGGGGATTTACTAATGAAAAACTGTTTTTT.

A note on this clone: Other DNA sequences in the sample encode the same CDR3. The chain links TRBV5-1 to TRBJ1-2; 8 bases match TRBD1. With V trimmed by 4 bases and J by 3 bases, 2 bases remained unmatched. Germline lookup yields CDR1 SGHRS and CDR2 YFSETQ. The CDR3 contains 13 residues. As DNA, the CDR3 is TGCGCCAGCAGCCTGACAGGGGACTATGGCTACACCTTC. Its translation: CASSLTGDYGYTF. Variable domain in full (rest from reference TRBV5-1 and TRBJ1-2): KAGVTQTPRYLIKTRGQQVTLSCSPISGHRSVSWYQQTPGQGLQFLFEYFSETQRNKGNFPGRFSGRQFSNSRSEMNVSTLELGDSALYLCASSLTGDYGYTFGSGTRLTVV.

The CDR3 here is CASIPNLRGHQPQHF. CDR3 nucleotide sequence: TGTGCCAGCATCCCTAATCTGAGAGGCCATCAGCCCCAGCATTTT. The chain recombines TRBV28 with TRBJ1-5; D is ambiguous. Germline V gene lookup returns CDR1 MDHEN and CDR2 SYDVKM. Trimming removed 7 bases at V and 5 bases at J, with 18 bases between. The CDR3 consists of 15 residues.

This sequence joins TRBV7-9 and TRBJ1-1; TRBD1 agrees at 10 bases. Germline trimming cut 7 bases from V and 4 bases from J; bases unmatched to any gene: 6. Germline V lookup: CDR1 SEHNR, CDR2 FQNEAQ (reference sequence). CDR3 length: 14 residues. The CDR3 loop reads CASNPRTGGTEAFF. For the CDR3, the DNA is TGTGCCAGCAACCCCCGGACAGGGGGCACTGAAGCTTTCTTT.

DNA of the CDR3: TGTGCCAGCAGTTTATTCCGAATAATCGCAGATACGCAGTATTTT. It codes for CASSLFRIIADTQYF. V is TRBV28 and J is TRBJ2-3; no clear D. The V and J ends lost 1 base and 4 bases respectively, with 12 bases between them. There are 15 residues in the CDR3. Germline V gene sequence: CDR1 MDHEN, CDR2 SYDVKM.

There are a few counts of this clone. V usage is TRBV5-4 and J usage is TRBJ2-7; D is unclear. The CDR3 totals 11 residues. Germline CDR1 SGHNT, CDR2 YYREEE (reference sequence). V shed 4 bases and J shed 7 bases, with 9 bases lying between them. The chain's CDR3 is CASSQGGEQYF. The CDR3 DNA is TGTGCCAGCAGCCAAGGTGGGGAGCAGTACTTC.

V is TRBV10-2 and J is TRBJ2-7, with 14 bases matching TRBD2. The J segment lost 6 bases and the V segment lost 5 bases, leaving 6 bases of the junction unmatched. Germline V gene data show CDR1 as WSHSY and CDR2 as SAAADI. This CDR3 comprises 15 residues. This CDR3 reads CASSPGLAGVSEQYF. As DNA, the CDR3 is TGCGCCAGCAGTCCGGGACTAGCGGGAGTAAGCGAGCAGTACTTC.

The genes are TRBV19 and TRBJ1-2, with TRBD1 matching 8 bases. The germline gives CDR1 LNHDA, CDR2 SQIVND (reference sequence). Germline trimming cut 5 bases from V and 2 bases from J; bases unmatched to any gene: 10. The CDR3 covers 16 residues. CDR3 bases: TGTGCCAGTAGTCCTCGGACAGGGCCACCGAACTATGGCTACACCTTC. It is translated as CASSPRTGPPNYGYTF.

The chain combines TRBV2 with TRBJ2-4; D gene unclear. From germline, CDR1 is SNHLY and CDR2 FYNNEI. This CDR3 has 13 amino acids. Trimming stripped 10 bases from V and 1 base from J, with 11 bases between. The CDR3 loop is CATQPEAKNIQYF. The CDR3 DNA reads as TGTGCCACTCAACCTGAGGCCAAAAACATTCAGTACTTC.

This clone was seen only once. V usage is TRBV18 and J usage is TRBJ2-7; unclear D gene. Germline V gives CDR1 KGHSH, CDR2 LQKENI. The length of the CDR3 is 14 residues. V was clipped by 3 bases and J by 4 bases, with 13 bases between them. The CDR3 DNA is TGTGCCAGCTCACCGTCGGTGTATGGATACGAGCAGTACTTC. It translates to CASSPSVYGYEQYF.

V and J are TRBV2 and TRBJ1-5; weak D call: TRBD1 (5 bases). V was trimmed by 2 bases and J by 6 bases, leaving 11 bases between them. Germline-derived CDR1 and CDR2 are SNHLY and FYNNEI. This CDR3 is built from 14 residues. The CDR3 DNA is TGTGCCAGCAGTGAAACAGGAACGGCTCAGCCCCAGCATTTT. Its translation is CASSETGTAQPQHF.

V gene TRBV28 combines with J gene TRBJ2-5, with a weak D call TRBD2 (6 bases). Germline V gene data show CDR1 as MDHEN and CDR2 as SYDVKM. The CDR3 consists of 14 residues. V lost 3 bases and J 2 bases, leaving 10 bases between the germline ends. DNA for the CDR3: TGTGCCAGCAGTTTCTATGGAGGGCAAGAGACCCAGTACTTC. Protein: CASSFYGGQETQYF.

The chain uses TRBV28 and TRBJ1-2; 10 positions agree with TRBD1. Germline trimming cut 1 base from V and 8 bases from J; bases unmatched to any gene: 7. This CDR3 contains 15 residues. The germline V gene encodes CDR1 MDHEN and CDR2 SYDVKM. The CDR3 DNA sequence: TGTGCCAGCAGTTTATTCCCGGGACAGGGGCTCGGCTACACCTTC. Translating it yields CASSLFPGQGLGYTF.

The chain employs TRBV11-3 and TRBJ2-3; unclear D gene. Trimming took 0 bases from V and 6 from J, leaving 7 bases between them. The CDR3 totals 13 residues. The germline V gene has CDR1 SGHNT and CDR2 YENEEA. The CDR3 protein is CASSLDYMDTQYF. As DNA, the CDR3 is TGTGCCAGCAGCTTAGATTATATGGATACGCAGTATTTT.

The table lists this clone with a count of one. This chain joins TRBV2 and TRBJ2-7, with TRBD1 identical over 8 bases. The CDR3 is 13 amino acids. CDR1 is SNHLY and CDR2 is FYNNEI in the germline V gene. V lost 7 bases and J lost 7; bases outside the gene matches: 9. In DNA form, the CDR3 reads TGTGCCAGCAATAGGGACAGGATGAGGGAGCAGTACTTC. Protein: CASNRDRMREQYF.

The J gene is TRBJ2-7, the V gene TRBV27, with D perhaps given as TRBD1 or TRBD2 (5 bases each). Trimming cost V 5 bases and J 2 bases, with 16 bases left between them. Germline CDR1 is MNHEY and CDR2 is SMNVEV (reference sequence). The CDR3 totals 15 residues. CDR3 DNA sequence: TGTGCCAGCAGTCCACAGAGGGGTTTGGCCTACGAGCAGTACTTC. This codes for CASSPQRGLAYEQYF.

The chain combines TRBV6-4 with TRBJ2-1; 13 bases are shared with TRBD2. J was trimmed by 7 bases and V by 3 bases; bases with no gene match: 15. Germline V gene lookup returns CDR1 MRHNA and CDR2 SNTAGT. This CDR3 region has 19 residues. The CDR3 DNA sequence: TGTGCCAGCAGTGAGGTATCGGGACTAGCGGGATTAAAGCTGAATGAGCAGTTCTTC. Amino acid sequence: CASSEVSGLAGLKLNEQFF.

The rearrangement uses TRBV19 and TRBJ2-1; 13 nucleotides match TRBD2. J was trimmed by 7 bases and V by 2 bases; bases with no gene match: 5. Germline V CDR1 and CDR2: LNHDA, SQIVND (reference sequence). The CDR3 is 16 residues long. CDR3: CASSIWTSGSRNEQFF. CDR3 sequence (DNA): TGTGCCAGTAGTATATGGACTAGCGGGAGTCGGAATGAGCAGTTCTTC.

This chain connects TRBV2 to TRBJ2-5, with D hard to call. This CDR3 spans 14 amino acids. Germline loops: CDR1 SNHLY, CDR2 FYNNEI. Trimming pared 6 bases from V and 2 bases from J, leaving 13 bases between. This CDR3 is CASSRDNGQETQYF. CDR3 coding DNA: TGTGCCAGCAGCAGAGACAACGGGCAAGAGACCCAGTACTTC.

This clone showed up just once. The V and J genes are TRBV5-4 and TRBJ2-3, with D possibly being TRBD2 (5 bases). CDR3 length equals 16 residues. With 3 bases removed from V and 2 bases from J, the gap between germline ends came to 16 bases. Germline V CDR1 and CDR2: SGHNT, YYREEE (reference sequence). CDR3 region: CASSWKTPADTDTQYF. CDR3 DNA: TGTGCCAGCAGCTGGAAGACTCCAGCGGACACAGATACGCAGTATTTT.

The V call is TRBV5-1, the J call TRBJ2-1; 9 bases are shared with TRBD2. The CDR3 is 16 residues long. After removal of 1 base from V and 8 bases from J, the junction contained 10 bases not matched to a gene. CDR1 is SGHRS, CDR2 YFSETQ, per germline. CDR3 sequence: CASSLIGGRAVYEQFF. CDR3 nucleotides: TGCGCCAGCAGCTTGATAGGCGGGAGGGCCGTCTATGAGCAGTTCTTC.